The text below deals with one T cell receptor (beta chain). The entry originates in a study of shared clonotypes between healthy human individuals. Naivety among CD8 cells was defined by CD45RO negativity and positive CCR7 selection, thereby excluding terminally differentiated effector memory CD45RA+ cells. The CDR3 sequence is 16 residues long. V shed 8 bases and J shed 3 bases, with 22 bases lying between them. Germline lookup yields CDR1 SEHNR and CDR2 FQNEAQ (reference sequence). The repertoire was sequenced with immunoSEQ multiplex PCR; TCRdb's copy has only in-frame clones and lacks some. The sample holds around 1,900,000 clones, 93% seen once.

Sequencing was carried out using naive CD8+ T cells from PBMCs. The chain has TRBV7-9 and TRBJ1-2; D gene ambiguous. The sequence was obtained from a man aged 18 to 30 in good health. Some clones in this sample may be carry-over from other donors' samples. The CDR3 protein is CASGTEVTLRYYGYTF. CDR3 sequence (DNA): TGTGCCAGCGGCACAGAGGTAACCCTCCGCTACTATGGCTACACCTTC.